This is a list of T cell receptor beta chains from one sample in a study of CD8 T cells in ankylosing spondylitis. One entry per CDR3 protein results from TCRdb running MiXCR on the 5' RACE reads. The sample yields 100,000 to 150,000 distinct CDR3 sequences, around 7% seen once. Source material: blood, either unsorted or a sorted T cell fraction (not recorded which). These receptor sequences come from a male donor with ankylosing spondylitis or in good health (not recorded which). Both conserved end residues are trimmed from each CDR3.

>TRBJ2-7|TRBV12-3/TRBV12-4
ASSFPAAGSTYEQY
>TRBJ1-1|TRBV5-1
ASSLSGGTEAF
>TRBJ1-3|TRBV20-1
SANPHTVYSGNTIY
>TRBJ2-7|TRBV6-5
ASSYDGTGNEQY
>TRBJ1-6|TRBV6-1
ASSTMDIDNSPLH
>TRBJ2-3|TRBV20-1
SAPGVGADTQY
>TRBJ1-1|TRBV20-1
SARPGMNTEAF
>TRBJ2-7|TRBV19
ASSSRTGLPKFFLDEQY
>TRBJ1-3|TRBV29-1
SVVDSNSGNTIY
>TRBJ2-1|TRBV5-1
ASSQQYNEQF
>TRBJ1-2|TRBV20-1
SSGGADGYT
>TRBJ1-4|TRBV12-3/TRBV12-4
ASSFRREKLF
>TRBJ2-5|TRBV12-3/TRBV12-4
ASSPQAPPETQY
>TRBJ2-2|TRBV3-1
ASRPSPVAGGNTGELF
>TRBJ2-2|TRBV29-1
SVPKDTTNTGELF
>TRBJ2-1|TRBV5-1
ASSLETRGVYEQF
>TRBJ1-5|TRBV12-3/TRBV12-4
ASSLSGQGAQPQH
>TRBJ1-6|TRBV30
AWSGASSYNSPLH
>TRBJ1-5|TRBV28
ASSFPRGSNQPQH
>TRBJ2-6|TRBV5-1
ASSLTPRSGANVLT
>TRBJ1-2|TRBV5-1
ASSRDGGNYGYT
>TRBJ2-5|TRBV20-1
SARRSLGVETQY
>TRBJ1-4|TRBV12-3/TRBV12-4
ASSPQGTDGVEKLF
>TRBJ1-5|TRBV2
ASSDGGGVTQPQH
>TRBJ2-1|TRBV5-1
ASSWGQGEQF
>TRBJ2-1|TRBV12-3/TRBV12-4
ASSTSLPYNEQF
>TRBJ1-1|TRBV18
ASSETGTENTEAF
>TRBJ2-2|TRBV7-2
ASSGRDGNTGELF
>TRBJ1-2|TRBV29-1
SVEDRAGVGYT
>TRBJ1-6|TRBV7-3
ASSSVGVNSPLH
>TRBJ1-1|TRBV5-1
ASRPRTGSGGRMNTEAF
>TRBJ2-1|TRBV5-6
ASSRTSVVLSSYNEQF
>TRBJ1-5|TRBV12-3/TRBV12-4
ASSYGTAYQPQH